This entry lists 21 T cell receptor beta chains sequenced from one sample in a study of T cell repertoires in cytomegalovirus infection. TCRdb recomputed calls from the reads with MiXCR, one row per CDR3 protein. The table includes under 200,000 distinct CDR3 sequences, 15% to 20% detected once. Sequenced material: CD8+ T cells from PBMCs. The receptors originated from a human donor in good health (CMV status not recorded). Some clones in this sample may be carry-over from other donors' samples.

This chain joins TRBV12-3 or TRBV12-4 and TRBJ2-3, with TRBD2 matching over 10 bases. After removal of 7 bases from V and 6 bases from J, the junction contained 13 bases not matched to a gene. This CDR3 contains 16 residues. The CDR3 here is CASNNGPGLAFDTQYF. The CDR3 DNA follows: TGTGCCAGCAACAATGGTCCGGGACTAGCGTTTGATACGCAGTATTTT.

This clonotype was counted a few times. The V gene is TRBV14, the J gene TRBJ2-1, with D hard to call. This CDR3 is built from 15 residues. Germline V gene sequence: CDR1 SGHDN, CDR2 FVKESK. V was shortened by 2 bases and J by 2 bases, with 10 bases between the two germline ends. The CDR3 nucleotides are TGTGCCAGCAGCCAAAACAGACAACCCTACAATGAGCAGTTCTTC. Translating gives CASSQNRQPYNEQFF.

This clonotype was picked up a small number of times. The chain links TRBV6-1 to TRBJ2-6, with D unresolved. This CDR3 is built from 15 residues. Germline V lookup: CDR1 MNHNS, CDR2 SASEGT. V shed 8 bases and J shed 0 bases, with 11 bases lying between them. CDR3 nucleotide sequence: TGTGCCAGCGGGATGTCGGGCTCTGGGGCCAACGTCCTGACTTTC. This codes for CASGMSGSGANVLTF.

The chain combines TRBV28 with TRBJ2-1, with D hard to call. This CDR3 is built from 12 residues. V lost 0 bases, J lost 6 bases, and 3 bases lay in between. Germline CDR1 reads MDHEN; CDR2 reads SYDVKM. CDR3 sequence reads: CASSLWSNEQFF. In nucleotides, the CDR3 is TGTGCCAGCAGTTTATGGTCCAATGAGCAGTTCTTC.

This clonotype came up a few times. V and J are TRBV7-2 and TRBJ2-2; possible D gene TRBD1, 7 bases. CDR1 is SGHTA and CDR2 is FQGNSA in the germline V gene. The V end was cut by 1 base, the J end by 5 bases, with 11 bases between. The CDR3 totals 15 residues. The CDR3 DNA is TGTGCCAGCAGCTTAGACAGGGGAGGTACCGGGGAGCTGTTTTTT. Its translation is CASSLDRGGTGELFF.

There are a few counts of this clonotype. The V call is TRBV28, the J call TRBJ2-3; D not certain. Trimming stripped 1 base from V and 5 bases from J, with 10 bases between. Germline CDR1 is MDHEN and CDR2 is SYDVKM. The CDR3 has 14 residues. CDR3 bases: TGTGCCAGCAGTTTATCGGGTGTTGGAGATACGCAGTATTTT. Protein sequence: CASSLSGVGDTQYF.

The sample holds a few counts of this clonotype. The chain recombines TRBV12-3 or TRBV12-4 with TRBJ1-1; D is uncertain. The CDR3 spans 13 residues. Trimming pared 1 base from V and 3 bases from J, leaving 6 bases between. The CDR3 nucleotides are TGTGCCAGCAGTTTAGTTGGGGACACTGAAGCTTTCTTT. Protein: CASSLVGDTEAFF.

This clonotype was counted a few times. The V and J genes are TRBV5-1 and TRBJ2-7; D remains unclear. CDR3 length: 13 residues. CDR1 and CDR2 from the germline V gene are SGHRS and YFSETQ. V was trimmed by 0 bases and J by 5 bases, leaving 9 bases between them. The CDR3, as DNA: TGCGCCAGCAGCTTGGCGGCAATGAACGAGCAGTACTTC. It specifies CASSLAAMNEQYF.

The chain joins TRBV6-2 or TRBV6-3 to TRBJ2-7; D is perhaps TRBD1 (6 bases). Germline CDR1 and CDR2: MNHEY and SVGEGT. V was trimmed by 10 bases and J by 9 bases, leaving 19 bases between them. The CDR3 runs 12 residues. The CDR3 here is CAISPGTPRQYF. CDR3 DNA sequence: TGTGCCATCAGCCCGGGGACACCAAGGCAGTACTTC.

The chain couples TRBV14 to TRBJ2-4, with D possibly called TRBD1 or TRBD2 (5 bases each). From germline, CDR1 is SGHDN and CDR2 FVKESK. The CDR3 runs 14 residues. Trimming took 3 bases from V and 6 from J, leaving 12 bases between them. Here the CDR3 reads CASSHPGSGNIQYF. In DNA, the CDR3 is TGTGCCAGCAGCCATCCAGGGAGCGGAAACATTCAGTACTTC.

This clonotype was found a few times. One end of the junction varies from germline; a read error may be responsible. The V and J genes are TRBV29-1 and TRBJ2-1; D could derive from TRBD1 or TRBD2 (6 bases each). CDR1 and CDR2 from the germline V gene are SQVTM and ANQGSEA. This CDR3 is built from 12 residues. The CDR3 is CSVEGGRREQFF. CDR3 coding DNA: TGCAGCGTGGAAGGGGGGCGCCGGGAGCAGTTCTTC.

CDR3 DNA: TGTGCCAGCAGCCAAGGACCGGGGACGGGGCCCTACAATGAGCAGTTCTTC. As protein: CASSQGPGTGPYNEQFF. The gene calls are TRBV7-2 and TRBJ2-1; perhaps D is TRBD1 or TRBD2 (5 bases each). Germline-derived CDR1 and CDR2 are SGHTA and FQGNSA. V gave up 5 bases and J gave up 2 bases, with 19 bases separating them. This CDR3 comprises 17 residues.

A remark on this clonotype: Being one base from a much bigger clone, this may be a read error. The rearrangement links TRBV7-2 to TRBJ2-5, with 10 bases fitting TRBD2. The CDR3 covers 17 residues. The V gene's germline CDR1 is SGHTA and CDR2 FQGNSA. CDR3 sequence: CACSLYFSGRNQETQYF. The DNA of the CDR3 is TGTGCCTGCAGCTTATATTTTAGCGGGAGGAACCAAGAGACCCAGTACTTC.

A remark on this clonotype: This may stem from a read error, because a much larger clone lies one nucleotide away. The chain is built from TRBV7-2 and TRBJ2-7, with TRBD2 as a possible D gene (5 bases). Deletions cut 4 bases from V and 0 bases from J, with 10 bases between. Per the germline V gene, CDR1 is SGHTA and CDR2 is FQGNSA. This CDR3 comprises 14 residues. CDR3 DNA sequence: TGTGCCAGCAGCTGCGCGGGTAGCTCCTACGAGCAGTACTTC. Its translation: CASSCAGSSYEQYF.

This clonotype was picked up a small number of times. This rearrangement joins TRBV29-1 to TRBJ1-1, with TRBD1 matching 8 bases. This CDR3 contains 17 residues. Germline CDR1 reads SQVTM; CDR2 reads ANQGSEA. The trim removed 6 bases at V and 0 bases at J, leaving 15 bases unmatched. CDR3 DNA sequence: TGCAGCGTGGGCCCTTCGGACAGGGCCCACTTGAACACTGAAGCTTTCTTT. This translates into CSVGPSDRAHLNTEAFF.

The rearrangement joins TRBV5-6 to TRBJ2-7, with 10 bases aligning to TRBD1. Germline assignment: CDR1 SGHDT and CDR2 YYEEEE. CDR3 length: 13 amino acids. Trimming removed 5 bases from V and 5 bases from J; junction bases left unmatched: 4. In DNA form, the CDR3 reads TGTGCCAGCAGTTCGGACAGGGGGAACGAGCAGTACTTC. Its translation is CASSSDRGNEQYF.

Only a few counts were recorded for this clonotype. V is TRBV6-2 or TRBV6-3 and J is TRBJ2-7; D is perhaps TRBD1 (6 bases). Trimming stripped 2 bases from V and 3 bases from J, with 8 bases between. This CDR3 is built from 13 residues. The germline V gene has CDR1 MNHEY and CDR2 SVGEGT. This CDR3 reads CASSYGTIYEQYF. For the CDR3, the DNA is TGTGCCAGCAGTTACGGGACAATCTACGAGCAGTACTTC.

At least ten counts were recorded for this clonotype. The chain is built from TRBV7-2 and TRBJ2-5; TRBD2 matches at 9 bases. Germline V gene sequence: CDR1 SGHTA, CDR2 FQGNSA. V lost 1 base, J lost 5 bases, and 8 bases stayed unmatched. There are 16 residues in the CDR3. CDR3 sequence: CASSLVSGRPTETQYF. CDR3 nucleotide sequence: TGTGCCAGCAGCTTAGTGAGCGGGAGGCCCACCGAGACCCAGTACTTC.

The gene calls are TRBV12-3 or TRBV12-4 and TRBJ2-7; D is perhaps TRBD2 (6 bases). The CDR3 has 13 amino acids. The V and J ends lost 3 bases and 3 bases respectively, with 9 bases between them. The CDR3 here is CASSFVGGYEQYF. The CDR3 DNA follows: TGTGCCAGCAGTTTCGTGGGGGGCTACGAGCAGTACTTC.

The chain uses TRBV20-1 and TRBJ1-2; possible D gene TRBD1, 6 bases. V lost 5 bases to trimming and J lost 6 bases, with 19 bases between them. The CDR3 extends over 14 amino acids. Germline loops: CDR1 DFQATT, CDR2 SNEGSKA (reference sequence). CDR3 residues: CSALHRGARDGYTF. The CDR3 bases are TGCAGTGCTCTCCACCGGGGGGCGCGTGATGGCTACACCTTC.

V and J are TRBV10-2 and TRBJ2-1; 8 bases match TRBD2. V lost 2 bases to trimming and J lost 6 bases; unmatched junction nucleotides: 3. The CDR3 is 14 residues long. Germline-derived CDR1 and CDR2 are WSHSY and SAAADI. Here the CDR3 reads CASSEAGGGNEQFF. In DNA form, the CDR3 reads TGCGCCAGCAGTGAGGCGGGAGGAGGCAATGAGCAGTTCTTC.